This is a list of T cell receptor beta chains from one sample in a study of regulatory T cells in long-lasting Graves disease. One entry per CDR3 protein, called by TCRdb with MiXCR from the multiplex PCR reads. The profile shows a few hundred thousand distinct CDR3 sequences, approximately 15% of them singletons. This same sample was also taken into another study, of T cells in Graves' hyperthyroidism and ophthalmopathy.

The source material was peripheral blood mononuclear cells (PBMCs), sampled at new diagnosis, from a patient treated with antithyroid drugs. Receptors originate from a woman in her forties or fifties with Graves disease. Both conserved end residues are part of each CDR3. The D gene is left open where the match is weak. Size tells how often a clone was seen (once, few, many) or the class of an expanded clone, and some rows leave it out.

CASSQTGLAISHVTQYF	TGTGCCAGCAGCCAGACGGGACTAGCGATTTCGCATGTTACGCAGTATTTT	TRBV11-3	TRBJ2-3	many	TRBD2
CASSLAGVYSGGRNEQFF	TGCGCCAGCAGCTTGGCCGGGGTATATAGTGGGGGGCGGAATGAGCAGTTCTTC	TRBV5-1	TRBJ2-1	many	.
CASSPDGLAGGENEQFF	TGTGCCAGCAGCCCCGATGGTCTAGCGGGAGGAGAAAATGAGCAGTTCTTC	TRBV7-3	TRBJ2-1	.	TRBD2
CASSRGAAGAGNEQFF	TGTGCCAGCAGCCGAGGGGCAGCGGGAGCCGGCAATGAGCAGTTCTTC	TRBV3-1	TRBJ2-1	many	TRBD2
CASSDRGSNTGELFF	TGTGCCAGCAGTGACAGGGGGTCGAACACCGGGGAGCTGTTTTTT	TRBV12-3/TRBV12-4	TRBJ2-2	many	TRBD1
CASCRDFNSYNEQFF	TGTGCCAGCTGCCGGGACTTCAACTCCTACAATGAGCAGTTCTTC	TRBV6-1	TRBJ2-1	few	.
CASSRRAARETEAFF	TGTGCCAGCAGCCGAAGGGCTGCCAGGGAGACTGAAGCTTTCTTT	TRBV7-2	TRBJ1-1	many	.
CATEQGSNEQFF	TGTGCCACCGAACAGGGTTCCAATGAGCAGTTCTTC	TRBV2	TRBJ2-1	.	.
CASTKNPGSSYEQYF	TGTGCCAGCACCAAAAATCCGGGATCAAGTTACGAGCAGTACTTC	TRBV6-1	TRBJ2-7	many	.
CASSVGEGKGYTF	TGTGCCAGCAGCGTAGGAGAGGGGAAAGGCTACACCTTC	TRBV9	TRBJ1-2	many	.
CASSLRAPSSYNEQFF	TGCGCCAGCAGCTTGAGGGCCCCAAGCTCCTACAATGAGCAGTTCTTC	TRBV5-1	TRBJ2-1	.	.
CASDSRYEQYF	TGTGCCAGCGACAGTAGGTACGAGCAGTACTTC	TRBV6-1	TRBJ2-7	many	.
CASSLGGRLSTDTQYF	TGTGCCAGCAGTTTGGGGGGACGCCTGAGCACAGATACGCAGTATTTT	TRBV28	TRBJ2-3	many	.
CASSYLDSSYEQYF	TGTGCCAGCAGTTACCTTGACAGTTCCTACGAGCAGTACTTC	TRBV6-5	TRBJ2-7	many	.
CASRAPPINEQFF	TGTGCCAGCAGGGCTCCCCCGATAAATGAGCAGTTCTTC	TRBV6-2/TRBV6-3	TRBJ2-1	many	.
CASSLLGLNNEQFF	TGTGCCAGCAGCCTTCTTGGCCTAAACAATGAGCAGTTCTTC	TRBV6-2/TRBV6-3	TRBJ2-1	many	.
CATSSHWFLGVGKNSPLHF	TGTGCCACCAGCTCACACTGGTTCCTCGGCGTCGGGAAGAATTCACCCCTCCACTTT	TRBV15	TRBJ1-6	.	.
CASSQVISGRAGETQYF	TGTGCCAGCAGCCAAGTTATTAGCGGGAGGGCCGGAGAGACCCAGTACTTC	TRBV4-2	TRBJ2-5	.	TRBD2
CASSLGLGGTDTQYF	TGCGCCAGCAGCTTGGGCTTGGGGGGCACAGATACGCAGTATTTT	TRBV7-2	TRBJ2-3	many	.
CASSPLEGVINEQFF	TGTGCCAGCTCACCGCTCGAGGGGGTAATCAATGAGCAGTTCTTC	TRBV18	TRBJ2-1	many	.
CASSLDGPAGVFDTQYF	TGTGCCAGCAGCTTAGATGGTCCAGCGGGCGTATTTGATACGCAGTATTTT	TRBV11-2	TRBJ2-3	many	.
CASSTTSGTDTQYF	TGTGCCAGCAGTACGACATCCGGCACAGATACGCAGTATTTT	TRBV6-1	TRBJ2-3	few	.